This T cell receptor (beta chain) stems from a study of PD-1 blockade in classical Hodgkin lymphoma. Study-wide findings and caveats: At baseline, newly diagnosed patients reportedly showed less TCR diversity than healthy donors. Anyone who began nivolumab under 1 year after ASCT was excluded.

As regards this clone: What it recognizes is unknown.

V lost 0 bases and J 1 base, leaving 12 bases between the germline ends. CDR3 size: 16 residues. Germline CDR1 is KGHSH and CDR2 is LQKENI. Specified time point: cycle 4 day 1 (C4D1), after more than five weeks of nivolumab. Relapses following autologous stem cell transplantation were seen in all patients, with brentuximab vedotin exposure varying. Generated by immunoSEQ multiplex PCR, the TCRdb table keeps only in-frame clones and is missing some. In the table there are more than 40,000 clones, 69% of which are singletons. Material: peripheral blood mononuclear cells (PBMCs), obtained before the fourth cycle of nivolumab. This TCR derives from a human donor with classical Hodgkin lymphoma. The chain uses TRBV18 and TRBJ1-1; D unclear. The CDR3 sequence: CASSPPGGRGNTEAFF. CDR3 nucleotides: TGTGCCAGCTCACCACCGGGAGGGAGAGGGAACACTGAAGCTTTCTTT.